This T cell receptor (beta chain) derives from a study of blood T cell repertoires in COVID-19. At the level of the study: Some COVID-19 samples were acute and others convalescent; all came from the United States, Italy and Spain.

This CDR3 spans 15 amino acids. V was clipped by 0 bases and J by 4 bases; unmatched bases: 1. CDR1 SGHTS and CDR2 YDEGEE come from the germline V gene. Libraries were prepared by immunoSEQ multiplex PCR; TCRdb keeps only in-frame clonotypes and omits some of them. Of about 110,000 clones listed, about nine tenths are singletons. This receptor was identified in a human donor in a cohort sampled during active COVID-19. The sample consisted of peripheral blood. The chain carries TRBV5-8 and TRBJ2-5, with 12 nucleotides matching TRBD2. The CDR3, as DNA: TGTGCCAGCAGCTTGGGACTAGCGGGAGTAGAGACCCAGTACTTC. Protein product: CASSLGLAGVETQYF.